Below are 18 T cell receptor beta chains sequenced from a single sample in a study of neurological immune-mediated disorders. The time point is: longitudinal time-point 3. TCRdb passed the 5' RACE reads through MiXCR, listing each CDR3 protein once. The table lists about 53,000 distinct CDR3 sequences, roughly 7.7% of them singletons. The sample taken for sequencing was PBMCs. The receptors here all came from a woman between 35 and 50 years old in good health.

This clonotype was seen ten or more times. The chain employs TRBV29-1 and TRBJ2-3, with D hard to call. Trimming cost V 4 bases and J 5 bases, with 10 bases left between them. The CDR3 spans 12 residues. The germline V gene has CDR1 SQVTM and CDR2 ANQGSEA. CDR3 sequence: CSVVLQGDTQYF. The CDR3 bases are TGCAGCGTTGTTCTCCAAGGAGATACGCAGTATTTT.

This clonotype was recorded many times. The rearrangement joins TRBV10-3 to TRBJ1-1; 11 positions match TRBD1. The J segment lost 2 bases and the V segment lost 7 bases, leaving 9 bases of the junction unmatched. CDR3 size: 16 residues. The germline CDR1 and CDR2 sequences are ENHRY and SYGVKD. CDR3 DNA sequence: TGTGCCATCAAAATCGGACAGGGGGCGCATAACACTGAAGCTTTCTTT. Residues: CAIKIGQGAHNTEAFF.

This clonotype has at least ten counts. In DNA form, the CDR3 reads TGTGCCAGCAGCCCGGGACTAGCGGGGGGAAGAGATACGCAGTATTTT. It translates to CASSPGLAGGRDTQYF. The chain has TRBV7-9 and TRBJ2-3; 15 positions match TRBD2. This CDR3 spans 16 amino acids. Germline CDR1 SEHNR, CDR2 FQNEAQ (reference sequence). Unmatched junction bases numbered 5, after V lost 5 bases and J lost 5 bases.

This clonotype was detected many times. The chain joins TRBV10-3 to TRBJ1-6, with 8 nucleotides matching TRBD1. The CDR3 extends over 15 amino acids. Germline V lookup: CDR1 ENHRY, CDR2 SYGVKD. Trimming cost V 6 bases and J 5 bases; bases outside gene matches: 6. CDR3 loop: CAISLQGADNSPLHF. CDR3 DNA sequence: TGTGCCATCAGCCTCCAGGGGGCCGATAATTCACCCCTCCACTTT.

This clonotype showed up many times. The CDR3 nucleotides are TGCAGTGCTAGAAAGGGGGCGAGGAGAACTGAAGCTTTCTTT. This gives the protein CSARKGARRTEAFF. This sequence joins TRBV20-1 and TRBJ1-1, with 7 bases matching TRBD1. From germline, CDR1 is DFQATT and CDR2 SNEGSKA (reference sequence). The V and J ends lost 2 bases and 5 bases, in that order; junction bases with no gene match: 8. There are 14 residues in the CDR3.

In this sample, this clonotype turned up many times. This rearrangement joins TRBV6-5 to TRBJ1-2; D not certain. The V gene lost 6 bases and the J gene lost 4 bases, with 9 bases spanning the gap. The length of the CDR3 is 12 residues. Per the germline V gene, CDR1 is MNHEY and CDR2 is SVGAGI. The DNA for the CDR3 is TGTGCCAGCAGGGGCTCGGTCTATGGCTACACCTTC. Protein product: CASRGSVYGYTF.

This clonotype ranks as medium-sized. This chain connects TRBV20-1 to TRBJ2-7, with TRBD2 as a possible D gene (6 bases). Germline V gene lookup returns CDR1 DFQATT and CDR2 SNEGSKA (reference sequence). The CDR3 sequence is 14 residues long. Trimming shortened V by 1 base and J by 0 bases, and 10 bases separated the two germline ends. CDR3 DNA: TGCAGTGCTAGAGGAGGAGGGTTCTCCTACGAGCAGTACTTC. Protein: CSARGGGFSYEQYF.

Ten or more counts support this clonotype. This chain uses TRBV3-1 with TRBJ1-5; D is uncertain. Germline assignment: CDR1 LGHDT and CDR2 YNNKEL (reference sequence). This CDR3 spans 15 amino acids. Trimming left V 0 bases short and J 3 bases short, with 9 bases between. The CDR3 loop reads CASSQDGRHNQPQHF. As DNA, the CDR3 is TGTGCCAGCAGCCAAGACGGCAGACACAATCAGCCCCAGCATTTT.

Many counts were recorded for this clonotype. The CDR3 DNA sequence: TGCGCCAGCAGGACCGGGACTAGCGGGAGATTGAACACAGATACGCAGTATTTT. Encoded protein: CASRTGTSGRLNTDTQYF. The rearrangement joins TRBV5-1 to TRBJ2-3; 14 positions match TRBD2. Germline CDR1 is SGHRS and CDR2 is YFSETQ. V shed 5 bases and J 2 bases; nucleotides not matched to a gene: 10. The CDR3 is 18 residues long.

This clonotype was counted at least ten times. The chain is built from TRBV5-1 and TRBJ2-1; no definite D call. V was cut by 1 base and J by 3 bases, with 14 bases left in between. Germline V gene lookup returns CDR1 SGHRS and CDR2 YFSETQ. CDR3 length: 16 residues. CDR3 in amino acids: CASSLSRPSFYNEQFF. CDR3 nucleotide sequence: TGCGCCAGCAGCTTGTCCAGACCTTCTTTCTACAATGAGCAGTTCTTC. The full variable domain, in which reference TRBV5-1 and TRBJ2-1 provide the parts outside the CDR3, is KAGVTQTPRYLIKTRGQQVTLSCSPISGHRSVSWYQQTPGQGLQFLFEYFSETQRNKGNFPGRFSGRQFSNSRSEMNVSTLELGDSALYLCASSLSRPSFYNEQFFGPGTRLTVL.

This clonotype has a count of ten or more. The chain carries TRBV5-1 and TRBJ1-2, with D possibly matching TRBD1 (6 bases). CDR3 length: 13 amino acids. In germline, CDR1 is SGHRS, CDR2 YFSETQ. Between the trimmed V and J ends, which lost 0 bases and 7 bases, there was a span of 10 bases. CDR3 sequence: CASSLDRVAGYTF. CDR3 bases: TGCGCCAGCAGCTTGGACAGGGTGGCTGGCTACACCTTC.

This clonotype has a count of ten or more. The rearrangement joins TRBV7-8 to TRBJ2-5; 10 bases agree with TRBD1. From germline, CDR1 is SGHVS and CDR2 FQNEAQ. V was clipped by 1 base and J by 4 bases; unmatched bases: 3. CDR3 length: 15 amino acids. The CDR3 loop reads CASSLVGTGAETQYF. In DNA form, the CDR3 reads TGTGCCAGCAGCTTAGTGGGGACAGGGGCAGAGACCCAGTACTTC. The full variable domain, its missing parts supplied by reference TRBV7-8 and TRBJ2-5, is GAGVSQSPRYKVAKRGQDVALRCDPISGHVSLFWYQQALGQGPEFLTYFQNEAQLDKSGLPSDRFFAERPEGSVSTLKIQRTQQEDSAVYLCASSLVGTGAETQYFGPGTRLLVL.

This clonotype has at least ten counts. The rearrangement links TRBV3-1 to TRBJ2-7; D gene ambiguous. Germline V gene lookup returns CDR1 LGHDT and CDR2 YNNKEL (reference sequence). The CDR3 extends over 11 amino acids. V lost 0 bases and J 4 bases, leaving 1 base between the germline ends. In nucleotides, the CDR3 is TGTGCCAGCAGCCAAGAATACGAGCAGTACTTC. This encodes CASSQEYEQYF.

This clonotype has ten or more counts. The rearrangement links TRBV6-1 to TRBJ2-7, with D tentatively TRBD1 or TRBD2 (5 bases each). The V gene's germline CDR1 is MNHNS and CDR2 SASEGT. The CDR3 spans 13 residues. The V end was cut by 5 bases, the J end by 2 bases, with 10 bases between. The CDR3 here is CASSRDDAYEQYF. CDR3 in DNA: TGTGCCAGCAGTCGGGACGATGCCTACGAGCAGTACTTC.

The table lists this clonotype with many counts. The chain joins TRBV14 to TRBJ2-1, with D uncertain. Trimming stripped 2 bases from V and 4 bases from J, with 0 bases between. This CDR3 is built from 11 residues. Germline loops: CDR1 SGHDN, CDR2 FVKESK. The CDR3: CASSQYNEQFF. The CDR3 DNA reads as TGTGCCAGCAGCCAATACAATGAGCAGTTCTTC.

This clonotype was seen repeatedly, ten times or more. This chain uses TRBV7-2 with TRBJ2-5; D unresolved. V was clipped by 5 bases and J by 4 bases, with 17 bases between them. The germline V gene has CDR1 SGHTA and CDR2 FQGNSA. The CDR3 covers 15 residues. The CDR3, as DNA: TGTGCCAGCAGCCTGCCCAAGAAATCGGGAGAGACCCAGTACTTC. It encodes CASSLPKKSGETQYF.

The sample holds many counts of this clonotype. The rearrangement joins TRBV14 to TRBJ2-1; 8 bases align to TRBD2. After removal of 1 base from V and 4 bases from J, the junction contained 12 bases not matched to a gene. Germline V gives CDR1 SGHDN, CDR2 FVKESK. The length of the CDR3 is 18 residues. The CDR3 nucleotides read TGTGCCAGCAGCCAAGGTGGATCTTGGCGGGAGGCTTACAATGAGCAGTTCTTC. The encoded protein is CASSQGGSWREAYNEQFF.

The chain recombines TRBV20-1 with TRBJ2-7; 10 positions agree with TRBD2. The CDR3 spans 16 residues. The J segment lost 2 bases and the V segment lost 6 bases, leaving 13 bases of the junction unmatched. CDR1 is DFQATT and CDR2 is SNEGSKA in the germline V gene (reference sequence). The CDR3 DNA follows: TGCAGTGCGCTCACCTCCGGGACTAGCGAAACCTACGAGCAGTACTTC. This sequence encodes CSALTSGTSETYEQYF.